This TCR beta chain came from a study of T cells in narcolepsy. Study conclusions and caveats: Same-patient CSF and blood CD4+ T cell clonotypes included HCRT-specific and TRIB2-specific autoreactive ones. Reportedly, autoreactive clonotypes were serially detected in patients' blood but not controls'. In some patient and control memory CD4+ samples, autoreactive clones were absent.

Assay used: immunoSEQ multiplex PCR; TCRdb lists only in-frame clones, some missing. The sample holds fewer than 35,000 clones, roughly 80% seen once. A word on this clone: Its antigen is undetermined.

Germline V gives CDR1 MNHNS, CDR2 SASEGT. V was cut by 7 bases and J by 0 bases, with 9 bases left in between. The CDR3 is made up of 13 amino acids. The J gene is TRBJ1-2, the V gene TRBV6-1; D uncertain. The sequence derives from a human donor with narcolepsy. The sequencing input was CD45RA- memory CD4+ T cells from PBMCs. The CDR3 is CASTFGPNYGYTF. Here the CDR3 DNA reads TGTGCCAGCACCTTTGGACCTAACTATGGCTACACCTTC.